This TCR beta chain was observed in a study of T cell responses to AZD1222 COVID-19 vaccine. Germline assignment: CDR1 MGHRA and CDR2 YSYEKL. The V end was cut by 1 base, the J end by 6 bases, with 10 bases between. This CDR3 is built from 14 residues. Comments on this clone: The antigen is unknown.

Generated by immunoSEQ multiplex PCR, the TCRdb table keeps only in-frame clones and is missing some. The sample records approximately 82,000 clones, about 88% being singletons. Overall study findings and caveats: Baseline serology detected seropositivity in only six AZD1222 recipients.

The sequenced sample was peripheral blood, obtained on day 0 of AZD1222 vaccination. The rearrangement uses TRBV4-1 and TRBJ1-5, with D possibly TRBD1 on 6 matching bases. This TCR derives from an adult in good health. The CDR3 is CASSQAQGGQPQHF. The CDR3 DNA follows: TGCGCCAGCAGCCAAGCACAGGGAGGTCAGCCCCAGCATTTT.